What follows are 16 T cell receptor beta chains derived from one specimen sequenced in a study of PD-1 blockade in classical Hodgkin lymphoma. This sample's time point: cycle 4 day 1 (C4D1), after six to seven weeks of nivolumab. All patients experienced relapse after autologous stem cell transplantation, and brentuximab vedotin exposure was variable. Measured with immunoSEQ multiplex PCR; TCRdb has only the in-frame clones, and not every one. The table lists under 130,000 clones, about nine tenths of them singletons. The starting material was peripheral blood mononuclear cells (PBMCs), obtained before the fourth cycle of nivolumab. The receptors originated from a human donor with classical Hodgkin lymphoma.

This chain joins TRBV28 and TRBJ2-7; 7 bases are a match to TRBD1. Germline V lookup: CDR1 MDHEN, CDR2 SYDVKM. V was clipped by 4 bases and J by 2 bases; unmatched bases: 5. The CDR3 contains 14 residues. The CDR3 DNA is TGTGCCAGCAGTTCACGGGACAGCCCCTACGAGCAGTACTTC. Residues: CASSSRDSPYEQYF.

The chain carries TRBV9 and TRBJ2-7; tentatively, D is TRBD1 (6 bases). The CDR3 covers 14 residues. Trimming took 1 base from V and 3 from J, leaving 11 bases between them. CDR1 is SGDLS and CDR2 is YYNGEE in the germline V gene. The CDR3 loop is CASSVLSGDYEQYF. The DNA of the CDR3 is TGTGCCAGCAGCGTACTGTCAGGGGACTACGAGCAGTACTTC.

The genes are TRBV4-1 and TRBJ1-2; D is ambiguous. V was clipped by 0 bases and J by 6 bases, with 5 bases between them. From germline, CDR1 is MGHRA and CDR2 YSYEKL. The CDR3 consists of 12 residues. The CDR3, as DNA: TGCGCCAGCAGCCAAGATGGCCATGGCTACACCTTC. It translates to CASSQDGHGYTF.

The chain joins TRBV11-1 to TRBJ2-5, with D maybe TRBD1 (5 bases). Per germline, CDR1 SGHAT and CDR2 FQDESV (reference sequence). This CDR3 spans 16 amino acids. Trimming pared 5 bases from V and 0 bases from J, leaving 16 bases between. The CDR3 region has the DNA TGTGCCAGCAGCAGTACAGGATCCCTATACCAAGAGACCCAGTACTTC. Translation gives CASSSTGSLYQETQYF.

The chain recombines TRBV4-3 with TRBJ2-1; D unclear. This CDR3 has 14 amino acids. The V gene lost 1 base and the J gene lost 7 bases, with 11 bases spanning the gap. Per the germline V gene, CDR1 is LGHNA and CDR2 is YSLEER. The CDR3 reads CASSQVPSQNEQFF. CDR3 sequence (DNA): TGCGCCAGCAGCCAAGTTCCGTCCCAGAATGAGCAGTTCTTC.

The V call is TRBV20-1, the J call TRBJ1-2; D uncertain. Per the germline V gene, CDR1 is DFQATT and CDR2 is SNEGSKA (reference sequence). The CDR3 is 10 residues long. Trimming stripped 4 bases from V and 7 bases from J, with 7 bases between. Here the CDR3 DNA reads TGCAGTGCTACCCAGTCTGGCTACACCTTC. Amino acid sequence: CSATQSGYTF.

CDR3 nucleotides: TGTGCCAGCAGCTTATCAGGGGGTTTGAGTCAGCCCCAGCATTTT. Translated: CASSLSGGLSQPQHF. J is TRBJ1-5 and V is TRBV7-9; TRBD1 matches at 7 bases. The germline CDR1 and CDR2 sequences are SEHNR and FQNEAQ (reference sequence). V trimming: 2 bases; J trimming: 6 bases; junction bases outside the gene matches: 7. The CDR3 covers 15 residues.

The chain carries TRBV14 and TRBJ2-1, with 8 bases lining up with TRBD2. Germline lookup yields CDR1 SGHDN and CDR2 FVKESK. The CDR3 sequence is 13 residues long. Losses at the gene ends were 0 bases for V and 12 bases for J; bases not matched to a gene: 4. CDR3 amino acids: CASSQDRGLAQFF. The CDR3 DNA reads TGTGCCAGCAGCCAAGATCGCGGACTAGCGCAGTTCTTC. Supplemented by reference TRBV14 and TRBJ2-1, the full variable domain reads EAGVTQFPSHSVIEKGQTVTLRCDPISGHDNLYWYRRVMGKEIKFLLHFVKESKQDESGMPNNRFLAERTGGTYSTLKVQPAELEDSGVYFCASSQDRGLAQFFGPGTRLTVL.

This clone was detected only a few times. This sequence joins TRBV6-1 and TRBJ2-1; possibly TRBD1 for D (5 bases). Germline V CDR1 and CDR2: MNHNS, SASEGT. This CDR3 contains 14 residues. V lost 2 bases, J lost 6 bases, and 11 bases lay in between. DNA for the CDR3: TGTGCCAGCAGTGAATTTGGGGCAGCCAATGAGCAGTTCTTC. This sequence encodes CASSEFGAANEQFF.

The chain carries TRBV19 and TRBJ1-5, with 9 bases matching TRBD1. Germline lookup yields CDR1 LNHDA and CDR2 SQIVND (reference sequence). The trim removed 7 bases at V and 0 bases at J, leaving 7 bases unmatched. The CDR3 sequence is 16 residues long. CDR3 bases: TGTGCCAGTACCTCCGGGACAGGGAATAGCAATCAGCCCCAGCATTTT. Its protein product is CASTSGTGNSNQPQHF.

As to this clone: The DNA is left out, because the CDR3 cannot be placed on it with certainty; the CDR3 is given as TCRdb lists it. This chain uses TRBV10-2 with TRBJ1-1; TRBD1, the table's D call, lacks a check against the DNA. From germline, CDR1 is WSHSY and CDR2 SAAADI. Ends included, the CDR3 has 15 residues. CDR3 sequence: CASILVDRGNTEAFF.

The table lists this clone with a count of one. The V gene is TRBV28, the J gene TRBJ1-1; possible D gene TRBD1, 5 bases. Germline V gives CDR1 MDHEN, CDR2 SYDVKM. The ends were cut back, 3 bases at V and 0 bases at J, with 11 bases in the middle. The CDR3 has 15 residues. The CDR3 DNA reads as TGTGCCAGCAGTTTGGGGACTAGGGTGAACACTGAAGCTTTCTTT. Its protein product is CASSLGTRVNTEAFF.

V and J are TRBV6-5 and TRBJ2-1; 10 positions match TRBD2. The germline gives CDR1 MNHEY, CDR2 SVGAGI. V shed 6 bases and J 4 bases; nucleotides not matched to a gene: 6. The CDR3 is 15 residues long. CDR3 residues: CASSPGTSAYNEQFF. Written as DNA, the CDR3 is TGTGCCAGCAGCCCCGGGACTAGCGCTTACAATGAGCAGTTCTTC.

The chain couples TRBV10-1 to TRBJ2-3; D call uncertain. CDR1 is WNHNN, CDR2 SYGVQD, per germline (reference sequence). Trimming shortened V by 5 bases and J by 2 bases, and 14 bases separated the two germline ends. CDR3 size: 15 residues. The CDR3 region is CASSSRNEVTDTQYF. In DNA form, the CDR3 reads TGCGCCAGCAGTTCTCGGAACGAGGTCACAGATACGCAGTATTTT.

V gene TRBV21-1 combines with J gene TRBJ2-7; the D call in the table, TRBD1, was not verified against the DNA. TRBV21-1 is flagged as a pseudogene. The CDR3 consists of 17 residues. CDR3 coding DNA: TGTGCCAGCAGCCCATGCCCCCACAGGGGACCTCCCTACGAGCAGTACTTC. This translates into CASSPCPHRGPPYEQYF.

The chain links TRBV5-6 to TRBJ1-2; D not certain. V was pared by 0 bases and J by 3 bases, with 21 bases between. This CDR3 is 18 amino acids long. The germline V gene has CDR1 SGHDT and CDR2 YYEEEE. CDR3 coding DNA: TGTGCCAGCAGCTTGGGCGCAGGATATATCGAACTTGACTATGGCTACACCTTC. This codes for CASSLGAGYIELDYGYTF.